A single sample is the source of the 13 T cell receptor beta chains below, sequenced in a study of OX40 agonist ivuxolimab in advanced cancers. The method was immunoSEQ multiplex PCR; TCRdb's version includes in-frame clones alone and lacks a portion of them. The sample yields approximately 70,000 clones, 85% to 90% seen once. The source material was CD4+ or CD8+ T cells sorted from blood, sampled in a trial of the OX40 agonist ivuxolimab. These receptor sequences come from an adult with an advanced solid tumor such as melanoma, head and neck, liver or kidney cancer.

This clone came up a few times. The CDR3 DNA reads TGTGCCATCAGTGAGTCAGGGGGTAGAAATTCACCCCTCCACTTT. Translating it yields CAISESGGRNSPLHF. The chain recombines TRBV10-3 with TRBJ1-6, with a possible D match to TRBD1 (6 bases). V gave up 0 bases and J gave up 7 bases, with 10 bases separating them. Looked up from germline, CDR1 is ENHRY and CDR2 is SYGVKD. CDR3 length: 15 residues.

The chain links TRBV18 to TRBJ2-7; a weak D match, TRBD1 (5 bases). The CDR3 spans 14 residues. Trimming stripped 3 bases from V and 2 bases from J, with 11 bases between. Germline V gives CDR1 KGHSH, CDR2 LQKENI. DNA of the CDR3: TGTGCCAGCTCACCGGGCCAGGGCCCCTACGAGCAGTACTTC. This translates into CASSPGQGPYEQYF. Using reference TRBV18 and TRBJ2-7 for the parts outside the CDR3, the full variable domain is NAGVMQNPRHLVRRRGQEARLRCSPMKGHSHVYWYRQLPEEGLKFMVYLQKENIIDESGMPKERFSAEFPKEGPSILRIQQVVRGDSAAYFCASSPGQGPYEQYFGPGTRLTVT.

This clone was observed a handful of times. V usage is TRBV10-3 and J usage is TRBJ1-2; D possibly corresponds to TRBD1 (5 bases). CDR3 length: 17 residues. Trimming took off 5 bases at V and 0 bases at J, with 19 bases between the two ends. Germline CDR1 ENHRY, CDR2 SYGVKD. CDR3 region: CAISKKQAFQANYGYTF. Written as DNA, the CDR3 is TGTGCCATCAGTAAGAAACAGGCGTTCCAAGCTAACTATGGCTACACCTTC.

The V and J genes are TRBV2 and TRBJ1-5, with D possibly being TRBD1 (5 bases). V gave up 4 bases and J gave up 8 bases, with 15 bases separating them. This CDR3 comprises 14 residues. Germline V gene sequence: CDR1 SNHLY, CDR2 FYNNEI. The CDR3 spells CASSVHWGGEPQHF. Here the CDR3 DNA reads TGTGCCAGCAGTGTACACTGGGGAGGGGAGCCCCAGCATTTT.

The V gene is TRBV12-5, the J gene TRBJ2-7; 10 bases map to TRBD1. The V and J ends lost 4 bases and 6 bases, in that order; junction bases with no gene match: 21. Germline values: CDR1 LGHNT, CDR2 FRNRAP. The CDR3 is 19 amino acids. The CDR3 region is CASGSRGISGDRGIGEQYF. The CDR3, as DNA: TGTGCTAGTGGTTCCCGGGGGATCAGCGGGGACAGGGGAATCGGCGAGCAGTACTTC.

The CDR3 sequence is CASSQGPGATDTQYF. CDR3 bases: TGTGCCAGCAGCCAAGGGCCAGGGGCGACAGATACGCAGTATTTT. The V gene is TRBV4-2, the J gene TRBJ2-3; D possibly corresponds to TRBD1 (6 bases). In germline, CDR1 is LGHNA, CDR2 YNFKEQ. The CDR3 extends over 15 amino acids. V lost 1 base and J lost 3, with 11 bases in between.

This chain joins TRBV4-2 and TRBJ1-5; 8 bases match TRBD1. The CDR3 sequence is 15 residues long. The V gene's germline CDR1 is LGHNA and CDR2 YNFKEQ. The trim removed 0 bases at V and 5 bases at J, leaving 3 bases unmatched. This CDR3 reads CASSQDGQGDQPQHF. CDR3 DNA: TGTGCCAGCAGCCAAGATGGACAGGGAGATCAGCCCCAGCATTTT.

The rearrangement uses TRBV10-3 and TRBJ1-5; TRBD1 agrees at 7 bases. Germline V CDR1 and CDR2: ENHRY, SYGVKD. V lost 6 bases to trimming and J lost 4 bases; unmatched junction nucleotides: 6. The CDR3 has 14 amino acids. The CDR3 spells CAISAGTANQPQHF. The CDR3 DNA is TGTGCCATCAGCGCCGGGACAGCTAATCAGCCCCAGCATTTT.

The chain combines TRBV5-4 with TRBJ2-3; 11 bases are shared with TRBD2. The CDR3 covers 16 residues. CDR1 is SGHNT, CDR2 YYREEE, per germline (reference sequence). V dropped 0 bases and J dropped 4; count of bases not matched to a gene: 4. CDR3 sequence: CASSLVISGRADTQYF. The DNA for the CDR3 is TGTGCCAGCAGCTTGGTAATTAGCGGGAGGGCAGATACGCAGTATTTT.

The rearrangement joins TRBV28 to TRBJ2-7; 11 bases are shared with TRBD2. Germline CDR1 MDHEN, CDR2 SYDVKM. This CDR3 region has 15 residues. The junction had 4 bases not matched to a gene; V was cut back by 4 bases and J by 2 bases. The CDR3 here is CASSSLAGAAYEQYF. CDR3 DNA sequence: TGTGCCAGCAGTTCACTAGCGGGAGCGGCCTACGAGCAGTACTTC.

J is TRBJ2-5 and V is TRBV5-1; D is perhaps TRBD1 or TRBD2 (5 bases each). This CDR3 has 16 amino acids. Germline CDR1 is SGHRS and CDR2 is YFSETQ. Trimming took off 3 bases at V and 2 bases at J, with 17 bases between the two ends. CDR3 region: CASSSPSGDRQETQYF. DNA for the CDR3: TGCGCCAGCAGCTCGCCGTCCGGGGACCGTCAAGAGACCCAGTACTTC.

The CDR3 loop reads CASSFDGQGGNQPQHF. The CDR3, as DNA: TGTGCCAGCAGCTTCGACGGACAGGGGGGCAATCAGCCCCAGCATTTT. V and J are TRBV5-4 and TRBJ1-5; TRBD1 matches at 10 bases. Per germline, CDR1 SGHNT and CDR2 YYREEE (reference sequence). The CDR3 consists of 16 residues. Trimming removed 2 bases from V and 2 bases from J; junction bases left unmatched: 4.

This clone has just a few counts. CDR3 nucleotide sequence: TGTGCCAGCAGCTTAAGGGTTAACACCGGGGAGCTGTTTTTT. Its translation is CASSLRVNTGELFF. The J gene is TRBJ2-2, the V gene TRBV7-3, with D unclear. The germline V gene has CDR1 SGHTA and CDR2 FQGTGA. This CDR3 has 14 residues. V was trimmed by 1 base and J by 2 bases, leaving 5 bases between them. Full variable domain (rest looked up from reference TRBV7-3 and TRBJ2-2): GAGVSQTPSNKVTEKGKYVELRCDPISGHTALYWYRQSLGQGPEFLIYFQGTGAADDSGLPNDRFFAVRPEGSVSTLKIQRTERGDSAVYLCASSLRVNTGELFFGEGSRLTVL.